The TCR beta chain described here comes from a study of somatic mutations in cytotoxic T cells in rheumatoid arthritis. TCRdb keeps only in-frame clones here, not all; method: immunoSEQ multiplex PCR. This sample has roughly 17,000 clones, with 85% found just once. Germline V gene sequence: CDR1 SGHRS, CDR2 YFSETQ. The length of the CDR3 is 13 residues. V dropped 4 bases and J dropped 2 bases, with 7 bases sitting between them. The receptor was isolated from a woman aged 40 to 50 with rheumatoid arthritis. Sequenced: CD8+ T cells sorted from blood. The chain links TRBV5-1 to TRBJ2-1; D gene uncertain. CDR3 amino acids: CASSTTTYNEQFF. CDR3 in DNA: TGCGCCAGCAGCACCACTACCTACAATGAGCAGTTCTTC.